The 15 T cell receptor beta chains below were found in one sample sequenced in a study of OX40 agonist ivuxolimab in advanced cancers. Sequencing used immunoSEQ multiplex PCR; TCRdb keeps in-frame clones, though not all of them. The sample has about 100,000 clones, around 91% seen once. The sample in question was CD4+ or CD8+ T cells sorted from blood, obtained in a trial of the OX40 agonist ivuxolimab. The receptor source for this set is an adult with an advanced solid tumor such as melanoma, head and neck, liver or kidney cancer.

J is TRBJ2-7 and V is TRBV5-1, with 10 bases fitting TRBD1. J was trimmed by 6 bases and V by 0 bases; bases with no gene match: 6. Germline V gives CDR1 SGHRS, CDR2 YFSETQ. CDR3 length: 15 residues. CDR3 loop: CASSLAGTGVGEQYF. The CDR3, as DNA: TGCGCCAGCAGCTTGGCCGGGACAGGGGTGGGCGAGCAGTACTTC. Looking up the rest from reference TRBV5-1 and TRBJ2-7 gives the full variable domain: KAGVTQTPRYLIKTRGQQVTLSCSPISGHRSVSWYQQTPGQGLQFLFEYFSETQRNKGNFPGRFSGRQFSNSRSEMNVSTLELGDSALYLCASSLAGTGVGEQYFGPGTRLTVT.

This rearrangement joins TRBV19 to TRBJ1-4; possibly TRBD1 for D (6 bases). The V gene lost 5 bases and the J gene lost 4 bases, with 17 bases spanning the gap. In germline, CDR1 is LNHDA, CDR2 SQIVND (reference sequence). The CDR3 has 16 residues. The CDR3 nucleotides read TGTGCCAGTAGTGGTGCCCGGACAGAACTTAATGAAAAACTGTTTTTT. Protein product: CASSGARTELNEKLFF.

The V and J genes are TRBV5-1 and TRBJ2-7; the D is unclear. V was shortened by 0 bases and J by 2 bases, with 6 bases between the two germline ends. The CDR3 length is 13 residues. Germline loops: CDR1 SGHRS, CDR2 YFSETQ. The CDR3 DNA sequence: TGCGCCAGCAGCTTGGATGGCACCTACGAGCAGTACTTC. Translating gives CASSLDGTYEQYF.

J is TRBJ2-3 and V is TRBV11-2, with D uncertain. CDR1 is SGHAT and CDR2 is FQNNGV in the germline V gene. V was shortened by 1 base and J by 2 bases, with 10 bases between the two germline ends. CDR3 length: 15 residues. CDR3 sequence (DNA): TGTGCCAGCAGCTTAGGCGGCTACAACACAGATACGCAGTATTTT. It is translated as CASSLGGYNTDTQYF. The full variable domain, rest sourced from reference TRBV11-2 and TRBJ2-3, is EAGVAQSPRYKIIEKRQSVAFWCNPISGHATLYWYQQILGQGPKLLIQFQNNGVVDDSQLPKDRFSAERLKGVDSTLKIQPAKLEDSAVYLCASSLGGYNTDTQYFGPGTRLTVL.

V and J are TRBV28 and TRBJ2-7; 9 positions match TRBD2. Unmatched junction bases numbered 8, after V lost 2 bases and J lost 0 bases. CDR3 length: 17 residues. Germline CDR1 reads MDHEN; CDR2 reads SYDVKM. DNA of the CDR3: TGTGCCAGCAGTTTACCCCGGGCTAGCGGGAACTCCTACGAGCAGTACTTC. Translating it yields CASSLPRASGNSYEQYF.

The count of this clone is one. The chain uses TRBV5-1 and TRBJ1-6; D remains unclear. CDR3 length: 18 amino acids. In germline, CDR1 is SGHRS, CDR2 YFSETQ. Deletions cut 0 bases from V and 0 bases from J, with 13 bases between. CDR3 loop: CASSLVGLRSSYNSPLHF. For the CDR3, the DNA is TGCGCCAGCAGCTTGGTTGGCCTCAGGAGCTCCTATAATTCACCCCTCCACTTT.

The chain has TRBV5-1 and TRBJ2-6, with D possibly matching TRBD2 (5 bases). Trimming pared 2 bases from V and 4 bases from J, leaving 13 bases between. This CDR3 is built from 16 residues. Germline V gene sequence: CDR1 SGHRS, CDR2 YFSETQ. The CDR3 nucleotides are TGCGCCAGCAGCTTATCCCCGGGATCGGGGGCCAACGTCCTGACTTTC. Its translation is CASSLSPGSGANVLTF.

The chain recombines TRBV9 with TRBJ2-7, with 7 bases that match TRBD2. This CDR3 region has 16 residues. Germline-derived CDR1 and CDR2 are SGDLS and YYNGEE. V shed 0 bases and J 0 bases; nucleotides not matched to a gene: 6. Here the CDR3 DNA reads TGTGCCAGCAGCGTAGACCCAAGCGGGAACTCCTACGAGCAGTACTTC. Its translation is CASSVDPSGNSYEQYF.

The V gene is TRBV2, the J gene TRBJ1-3; maybe TRBD1 (5 bases). CDR3 size: 15 residues. The germline V gene encodes CDR1 SNHLY and CDR2 FYNNEI. Trimming pared 5 bases from V and 0 bases from J, leaving 11 bases between. The CDR3 is CASSSQGTSGNTIYF. The CDR3 bases are TGTGCCAGCAGTTCTCAGGGCACCTCTGGAAACACCATATATTTT.

CDR3 loop: CASLRTSGRHNEQFF. The CDR3 nucleotides read TGTGCCAGCTTAAGGACTAGCGGGAGGCACAATGAGCAGTTCTTC. The genes are TRBV18 and TRBJ2-1; 14 positions match TRBD2. Germline V gene lookup returns CDR1 KGHSH and CDR2 LQKENI. V dropped 7 bases and J dropped 5; count of bases not matched to a gene: 4. The CDR3 totals 15 residues.

The rearrangement links TRBV27 to TRBJ1-1, with 7 bases fitting TRBD1. CDR1 and CDR2 from the germline V gene are MNHEY and SMNVEV (reference sequence). The CDR3 is 15 amino acids. V lost 2 bases and J lost 3; bases outside the gene matches: 6. The CDR3 sequence is CASSLLGQRDTEAFF. Written as DNA, the CDR3 is TGTGCCAGCAGTTTACTGGGACAGCGGGACACTGAAGCTTTCTTT.

This chain connects TRBV2 to TRBJ2-7, with D perhaps TRBD1 (6 bases). The germline V and J ends were trimmed by 10 bases and 3 bases, with 16 bases remaining between them. The CDR3 length is 13 residues. From germline, CDR1 is SNHLY and CDR2 FYNNEI. In nucleotides, the CDR3 is TGTGCCATCTCGCAGGGGCAGAACTACGAGCAGTACTTC. Its protein is CAISQGQNYEQYF.

Turning to this clone: Other DNA sequences in the sample encode the same CDR3. V gene TRBV5-4 combines with J gene TRBJ2-2; D is unclear. V lost 0 bases, J lost 2 bases, and 8 bases lay in between. The CDR3 sequence is 15 residues long. Germline CDR1 and CDR2: SGHNT and YYREEE (reference sequence). Here the CDR3 reads CASSLGLANTGELFF. The CDR3, as DNA: TGTGCCAGCAGCTTGGGACTGGCCAACACCGGGGAGCTGTTTTTT.

Here the CDR3 DNA reads TGTGCCAGTAGTACGGGGGGGTTTTCGGGATTGCGCAATCAGCCCCAGCATTTT. It is translated as CASSTGGFSGLRNQPQHF. J is TRBJ1-5 and V is TRBV19, with TRBD1 as a possible D gene (5 bases). The V gene lost 4 bases and the J gene lost 2 bases, with 21 bases spanning the gap. The CDR3 loop spans 18 amino acids. Looked up from germline, CDR1 is LNHDA and CDR2 is SQIVND (reference sequence).

The gene calls are TRBV2 and TRBJ2-2; 10 bases fit TRBD1. This CDR3 is built from 14 residues. With 4 bases clipped from V and 7 bases from J, the junction kept 3 bases outside the gene matches. CDR1 and CDR2 (germline): SNHLY, FYNNEI. The CDR3 nucleotides are TGTGCCAGCAGTGGCCGGACAGGGGGCGGGGAGCTGTTTTTT. Its translation: CASSGRTGGGELFF.